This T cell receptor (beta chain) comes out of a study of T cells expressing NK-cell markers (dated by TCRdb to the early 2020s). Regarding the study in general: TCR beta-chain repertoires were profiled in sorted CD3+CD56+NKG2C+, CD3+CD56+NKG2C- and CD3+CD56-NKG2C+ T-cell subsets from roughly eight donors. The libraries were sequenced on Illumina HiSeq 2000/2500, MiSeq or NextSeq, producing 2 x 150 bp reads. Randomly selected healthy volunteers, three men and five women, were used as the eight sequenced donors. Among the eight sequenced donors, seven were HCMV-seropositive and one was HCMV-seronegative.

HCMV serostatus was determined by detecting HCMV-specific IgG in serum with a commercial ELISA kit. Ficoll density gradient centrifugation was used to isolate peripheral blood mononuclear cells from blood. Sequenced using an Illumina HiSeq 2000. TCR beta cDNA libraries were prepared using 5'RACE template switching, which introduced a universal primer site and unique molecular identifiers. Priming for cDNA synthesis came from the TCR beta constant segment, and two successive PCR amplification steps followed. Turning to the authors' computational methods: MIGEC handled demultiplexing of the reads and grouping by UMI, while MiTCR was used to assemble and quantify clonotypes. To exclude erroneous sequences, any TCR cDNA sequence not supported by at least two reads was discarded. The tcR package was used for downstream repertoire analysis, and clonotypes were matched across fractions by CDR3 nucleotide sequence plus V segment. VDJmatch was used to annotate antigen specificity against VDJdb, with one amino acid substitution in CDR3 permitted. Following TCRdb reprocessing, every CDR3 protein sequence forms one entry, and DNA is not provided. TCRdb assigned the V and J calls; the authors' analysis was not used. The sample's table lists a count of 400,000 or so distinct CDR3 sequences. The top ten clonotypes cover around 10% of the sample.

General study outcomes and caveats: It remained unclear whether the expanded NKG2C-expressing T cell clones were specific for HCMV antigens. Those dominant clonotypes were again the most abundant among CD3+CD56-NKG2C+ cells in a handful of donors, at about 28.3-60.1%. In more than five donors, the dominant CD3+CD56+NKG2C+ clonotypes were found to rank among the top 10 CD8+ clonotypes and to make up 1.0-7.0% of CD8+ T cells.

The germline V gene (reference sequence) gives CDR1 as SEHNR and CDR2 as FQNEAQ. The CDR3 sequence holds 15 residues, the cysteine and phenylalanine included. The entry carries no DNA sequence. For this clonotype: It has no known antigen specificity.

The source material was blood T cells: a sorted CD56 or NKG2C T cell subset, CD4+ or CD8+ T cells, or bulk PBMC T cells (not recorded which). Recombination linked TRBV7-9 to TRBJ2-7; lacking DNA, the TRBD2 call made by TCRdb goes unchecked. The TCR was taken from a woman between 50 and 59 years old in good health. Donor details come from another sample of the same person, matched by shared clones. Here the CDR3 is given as CASSDLAGGGYEQYF. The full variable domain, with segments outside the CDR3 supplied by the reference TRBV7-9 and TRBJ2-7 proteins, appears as DTGVSQNPRHKITKRGQNVTFRCDPISEHNRLYWYRQTLGQGPEFLTYFQNEAQLEKSRLLSDRFSAERPKGSFSTLEIQRTEQGDSAMYLCASSDLAGGGYEQYFGPGTRLTVT.